A selection of T cell receptor beta chains follows, all from one sample in a study of identical twins. TCRdb passed the 5' RACE reads through MiXCR, listing each CDR3 protein once. The data show approximately 530,000 distinct CDR3 sequences, about a fifth seen once. The same data also went into a second study, on yellow fever vaccine responses in identical twins.

Sequencing input: CD4+ T cells sorted from blood. The receptors were gathered from a woman aged 18-29 years in good health. Each CDR3 is given with its conserved first and last residue. D genes are given only for firm matches. Clone size, where shown, is once, few, many, or a class for clones that have expanded.

j_gene	v_gene	abundance	d_gene	CDR3nt	CDR3aa
TRBJ2-6	TRBV27	few	NA	TGTGCCAGCAGTTTACTCTCTGGGGCCAACGTCCTGACTTTC	CASSLLSGANVLTF
TRBJ2-1	TRBV15	NA	TRBD1	TGTGCCACCGGCGGACAGGGGGTCCGTCCGACCTACAATGAGCAGTTCTTC	CATGGQGVRPTYNEQFF
TRBJ2-4	TRBV7-3	few	NA	TGTGCCAGCAGCCCGGTCCCGGGAGTGAACATTCAGTACTTC	CASSPVPGVNIQYF
TRBJ2-3	TRBV9	few	NA	TGTGCCAGCAGCGCTACAGACACAGATACGCAGTATTTT	CASSATDTDTQYF
TRBJ2-7	TRBV6-1	NA	TRBD1	TGTGCCAGCACCAACAGGGGGACGGGGTCTTACGAGCAGTACTTC	CASTNRGTGSYEQYF
TRBJ2-1	TRBV12-3/TRBV12-4	few	TRBD2	TGTGCCAGCAGCCCCGGCCGTAGCGGGAGGGCCGAAGTTGAGCAGTTCTTC	CASSPGRSGRAEVEQFF
TRBJ2-3	TRBV4-1	NA	TRBD1	TGCGCCAGCAGCCAAGTAGGGACAGGGTCAGATACGCAGTATTTT	CASSQVGTGSDTQYF
TRBJ1-2	TRBV20-1	few	TRBD1	TGCAGTGCTAGCGGGACAGGGGCTTCGAACTATGGCTACACCTTC	CSASGTGASNYGYTF
TRBJ1-6	TRBV12-3/TRBV12-4	NA	NA	TGTGCCAGCAAGCTTCGGGAGCCCCTTTCACCCCTCCACTTT	CASKLREPLSPLHF
TRBJ2-1	TRBV15	NA	NA	TGTGCCACCTCATTCAGGGGCTCTGAGCAGTTCTTC	CATSFRGSEQFF
TRBJ2-1	TRBV20-1	few	TRBD2	TGCAGTGCCACGGGACTAGCGTACCTTAGCTCCTACAATGAGCAGTTCTTC	CSATGLAYLSSYNEQFF
TRBJ1-1	TRBV24-1	few	TRBD1	TGTGCCACCAGTGAGGCCGGGACAGCGAACACTGAAGCTTTCTTT	CATSEAGTANTEAFF
TRBJ1-5	TRBV27	few	NA	TGTGCCAGCAGTTTATCCGGGGTTGGGGGTGAGCCCCAGCATTTT	CASSLSGVGGEPQHF
TRBJ2-1	TRBV7-3	NA	NA	TGTGCCAGCAGCTTAGGGGTAGGGGCCAATGAGCAGTTCTTC	CASSLGVGANEQFF
TRBJ2-7	TRBV2	NA	TRBD2	TGTGCCAGCAGTGTCCAGGGTAGCGGGAGTTACGAGCAGTACTTC	CASSVQGSGSYEQYF
TRBJ2-1	TRBV11-3	NA	TRBD2	TGTGCCAGCAGCTTCCCGGGACTAAACAATGAGCAGTTCTTC	CASSFPGLNNEQFF
TRBJ2-1	TRBV10-3	few	TRBD1	TGTGCCATCAGACCCCGGGACAGGGGGCGCGATGAGCAGTTCTTC	CAIRPRDRGRDEQFF
TRBJ2-7	TRBV5-1	NA	NA	TGCGCCAGCAGCGCCGGACTGGGCGGGGAGCAGTACTTC	CASSAGLGGEQYF
TRBJ1-2	TRBV6-1	NA	TRBD1	TGTGCCAGCAGAACCGGGACAGGGGGACTAATTAACTATGGCTACACCTTC	CASRTGTGGLINYGYTF
TRBJ1-1	TRBV5-5	few	TRBD1	TGTGCCAGCAGCTCGACAGGGGCGAACACTGAAGCTTTCTTT	CASSSTGANTEAFF
TRBJ2-3	TRBV10-3	NA	TRBD2	TGTGCCATCAGTGAGCTAGCGGTCACAGATACGCAGTATTTT	CAISELAVTDTQYF
TRBJ2-2	TRBV24-1	NA	TRBD1	TGTGCCACCAGTGACCGACAGGGATGGGACGGGGAGCTGTTTTTT	CATSDRQGWDGELFF
TRBJ2-3	TRBV28	NA	TRBD1	TGTGCCAGCGGCCGGACAGGGGCCATTGGTACGCAGTATTTT	CASGRTGAIGTQYF
TRBJ2-2	TRBV9	NA	TRBD2	TGTGCCAGCAGCGTGGCCGGGACTAGCGGGAGGGCCGGGGACACCGGGGAGCTGTTTTTT	CASSVAGTSGRAGDTGELFF
TRBJ2-1	TRBV12-3/TRBV12-4	NA	TRBD1	TGTGCCAGCAGTTTTGGACAGGGGGGGAATGAGCAGTTCTTC	CASSFGQGGNEQFF
TRBJ2-5	TRBV20-1	NA	TRBD2	TGCAGTGCCCCCACCCTAGCGGGGGTAGAGACCCAGTACTTC	CSAPTLAGVETQYF
TRBJ2-1	TRBV5-5	NA	NA	TGTGCCAGCAGCCCCCGGGACATTCGCGATGAGCAGTTCTTC	CASSPRDIRDEQFF
TRBJ2-2	TRBV4-1	NA	NA	TGCGCCACCCGGTGGGGGGAAAACACCGGGGAGCTGTTTTTT	CATRWGENTGELFF
TRBJ1-4	TRBV29-1	few	TRBD1	TGCAGCGTTAGGACAGGGGGCAAAGGAAGAAGTGAAAAACTGTTTTTT	CSVRTGGKGRSEKLFF